Presented here are 26 T cell receptor beta chains from one specimen sequenced in a study of T cells in women clearing cervical HPV infection. Only in-frame clones appear in the TCRdb table, and some are missing; sequencing was by immunoSEQ multiplex PCR. The sample shows tens of thousands of clones, and under 40% sits with its ten largest clones. Material: blood buffy coat. The receptors shown here come from a woman aged 18 to 69 with a cervical HPV16 infection that either progressed to CIN3+ or cleared (not recorded which).

To note about this clone: With the read ending 3 residues before the CDR3 end, the germline J gene is used to fill in that end. The chain employs TRBV18 and TRBJ2-7; D gene uncertain. The CDR3 length is 14 residues. Germline V gene data show CDR1 as KGHSH and CDR2 as LQKENI. Trimming took off 2 bases at V and 2 bases at J, with 10 bases between the two ends. CDR3 sequence: CASSPEQATYEQYF. The CDR3 bases that were read are TGTGCCAGCTCACCAGAGCAGGCAACCTACGAG.

Regarding this clone: The CDR3 goes on 3 residues after the read ends, and that part is filled in from the germline J gene. The V gene is TRBV7-2, the J gene TRBJ2-2, with D hard to call. In germline, CDR1 is SGHTA, CDR2 FQGNSA. CDR3 length: 12 amino acids. CDR3 bases read: TGTGCCAGCAGCTTCAGTAATTCACCG. Translation gives CASSFSNSP. The full-length CDR3 reads as CASSFSNSPLFF.

As to this clone: The CDR3 extends 3 residues past the end of the read, so its final part is completed from the germline J gene. The genes are TRBV19 and TRBJ1-3; the D is unclear. The germline V and J ends were trimmed by 4 bases and 0 bases, with 4 bases remaining between them. This CDR3 is built from 13 residues. The germline CDR1 and CDR2 sequences are LNHDA and SQIVND (reference sequence). The CDR3 region is CASSTISGNTIYF. CDR3 bases read: TGTGCCAGTAGTACAATCTCTGGAAACACC.

A remark on this clone: The read finishes 3 residues shy of the CDR3 end, and the germline J gene is used to complete it. The chain uses TRBV18 and TRBJ2-2; 7 nucleotides line up with TRBD2. Germline V CDR1 and CDR2: KGHSH, LQKENI. The CDR3 spans 14 residues. The V and J ends lost 3 bases and 5 bases, in that order; junction bases with no gene match: 3. This chain's CDR3 is CASSPSGPTGELFF. The DNA read from the CDR3 is TGTGCCAGCTCACCTAGCGGGCCTACCGGGGAG. The complete variable domain, with remaining parts taken from reference TRBV18 and TRBJ2-2, reads NAGVMQNPRHLVRRRGQEARLRCSPMKGHSHVYWYRQLPEEGLKFMVYLQKENIIDESGMPKERFSAEFPKEGPSILRIQQVVRGDSAAYFCASSPSGPTGELFFGEGSRLTVL.

As concerns this clone: The missing CDR3 end, 3 residues past where the read stops, is filled in from the germline J gene. The chain has TRBV19 and TRBJ2-3; 13 bases are shared with TRBD2. Per germline, CDR1 LNHDA and CDR2 SQIVND (reference sequence). The CDR3 totals 16 residues. Incomplete CDR3 DNA: TGTGCCAGTAGTATGGGACTAGCGGGAACCAAAGAGACG. It is translated as CASSMGLAGTKET. The entire CDR3 sequence reads CASSMGLAGTKETQYF.

Points on this clone: The DNA ends 3 residues before the CDR3 does, and the rest of the CDR3 is filled in from the germline J gene. The rearrangement joins TRBV12-5 to TRBJ1-5; D is undetermined. With 8 bases removed from V and 5 bases from J, the gap between germline ends came to 13 bases. Germline CDR1 is LGHNT and CDR2 is FRNRAP. This CDR3 region has 13 residues. CDR3 DNA, as far as it was read: TGTGCTAGTTCCTTAGGGCTGGATCAGCCC. Its protein is CASSLGLDQP. From start to end, the CDR3 is CASSLGLDQPQHF.

Concerning this clone itself: With the read ending 3 residues before the CDR3 end, the germline J gene is used to fill in that end. The chain links TRBV2 to TRBJ1-1, with a possible D match to TRBD1 (6 bases). CDR3 length equals 15 residues. Trimming took off 6 bases at V and 6 bases at J, with 20 bases between the two ends. CDR1 SNHLY and CDR2 FYNNEI come from the germline V gene. Incomplete CDR3 DNA: TGTGCCAGCAGGGGGGAACTCCAGGGGCGGCCTGAA. Its protein is CASRGELQGRPE. The full CDR3 protein reads CASRGELQGRPEAFF. The full variable domain, completed using reference TRBV2 and TRBJ1-1, is EPEVTQTPSHQVTQMGQEVILRCVPISNHLYFYWYRQILGQKVEFLVSFYNNEISEKSEIFDDQFSVERPDGSNFTLKIRSTKLEDSAMYFCASRGELQGRPEAFFGQGTRLTVV.

On this clone itself: The read gets to within 3 residues of the CDR3 end, and the germline J gene fills in the rest. This chain links TRBV5-6 with TRBJ1-1; no reliable D call. Germline loops: CDR1 SGHDT, CDR2 YYEEEE. The CDR3 contains 13 residues. The chain's CDR3 is CASSLTPDLNAFF. Incomplete CDR3 DNA: TGTGCCAGCAGCTTAACCCCCGACTTGAAT.

In regard to this clone: The read terminates 3 residues ahead of where the CDR3 ends, so the germline J gene completes it. This chain links TRBV19 with TRBJ1-1; 7 nucleotides match TRBD1. The CDR3 runs 15 residues. Germline V gene sequence: CDR1 LNHDA, CDR2 SQIVND (reference sequence). With 4 bases clipped from V and 0 bases from J, the junction kept 5 bases outside the gene matches. The covered CDR3 bases are TGTGCCAGTAGTAAGGGACAGACAATGAACACTGAA. As protein: CASSKGQTMNTE. The complete CDR3 sequence is CASSKGQTMNTEAFF. The whole variable domain, filled in from reference TRBV19 and TRBJ1-1, reads DGGITQSPKYLFRKEGQNVTLSCEQNLNHDAMYWYRQDPGQGLRLIYYSQIVNDFQKGDIAEGYSVSREKKESFPLTVTSAQKNPTAFYLCASSKGQTMNTEAFFGQGTRLTVV.

Turning to this clone: The read terminates 3 residues ahead of where the CDR3 ends, so the germline J gene completes it. The same CDR3 also results from other DNA sequences found in this sample. V is TRBV18 and J is TRBJ2-7, with TRBD2 identical over 14 bases. This CDR3 comprises 18 residues. With V trimmed by 3 bases and J by 5 bases, 12 bases remained unmatched. Germline V gives CDR1 KGHSH, CDR2 LQKENI. The sequenced CDR3 bases are TGTGCCAGCTCACCCGGGACACCGGGACTAGCGGGAGCTGACGAG. Its translation is CASSPGTPGLAGADE. The full-length CDR3 reads as CASSPGTPGLAGADEQYF.

Comment on this clone: The read ends 3 residues early relative to the CDR3; the germline J gene fills the gap. The chain links TRBV20-1 to TRBJ2-3, with D unclear. CDR1 and CDR2 from the germline V gene are DFQATT and SNEGSKA (reference sequence). Trimming shortened V by 0 bases and J by 5 bases, and 9 bases separated the two germline ends. The CDR3 is 13 residues long. The CDR3 DNA, read in part, is TGCAGTGCTAGAGATCACGGGTTAGATACG. It translates to CSARDHGLDT. The CDR3 as a whole reads CSARDHGLDTQYF.

In the case of this clone: The read finishes 3 residues shy of the CDR3 end, and the germline J gene is used to complete it. This same CDR3 is encoded by further DNA sequences in the sample. V and J are TRBV19 and TRBJ1-3; TRBD1 matches 7 bases. The V and J ends lost 4 bases and 3 bases, in that order; junction bases with no gene match: 6. The CDR3 covers 15 residues. Germline assignment: CDR1 LNHDA and CDR2 SQIVND (reference sequence). The DNA read from the CDR3 is TGTGCCAGTAGTAGAGACAGGGTGGGTGGAAACACC. Translation gives CASSRDRVGGNT. The full-length CDR3 reads as CASSRDRVGGNTIYF.

With regard to this clone: The DNA ends 3 residues before the CDR3 does, and the rest of the CDR3 is filled in from the germline J gene. The V gene is TRBV30, the J gene TRBJ1-2, with D perhaps TRBD1 (5 bases). Looked up from germline, CDR1 is GTSNPN and CDR2 is SVGIG (reference sequence). Trimming left V 4 bases short and J 5 bases short, with 17 bases between. The CDR3 extends over 14 amino acids. The CDR3 loop is CAWTKGGREYGYTF. Incomplete CDR3 DNA: TGTGCCTGGACCAAGGGCGGCAGGGAATATGGC.

With regard to this clone: The CDR3 goes on 3 residues after the read ends, and that part is filled in from the germline J gene. V and J are TRBV7-2 and TRBJ2-3, with D possibly being TRBD1 (5 bases). This CDR3 contains 15 residues. V was clipped by 1 base and J by 4 bases, with 12 bases between them. The germline V gene encodes CDR1 SGHTA and CDR2 FQGNSA. Here the CDR3 reads CASSLVAKGADTQYF. CDR3 bases read: TGTGCCAGCAGCTTAGTCGCGAAAGGGGCAGATACG.

Regarding this clone: The CDR3 goes on 3 residues after the read ends, and that part is filled in from the germline J gene. This chain links TRBV7-3 with TRBJ2-3; a weak D match, TRBD1 (6 bases). CDR1 SGHTA and CDR2 FQGTGA come from the germline V gene. The CDR3 contains 14 residues. The part of the CDR3 DNA that was read is TGTGCCAGCAGCCCCACCGGGACAACCGAGACG. This gives the protein CASSPTGTTET. The full-length CDR3 reads as CASSPTGTTETQYF.

Note on this clone: The missing CDR3 end, 3 residues past where the read stops, is filled in from the germline J gene. The J gene is TRBJ2-7, the V gene TRBV29-1, with TRBD1 matching 8 bases. V lost 5 bases and J lost 5; bases outside the gene matches: 11. From germline, CDR1 is SQVTM and CDR2 ANQGSEA. The CDR3 runs to 14 residues. CDR3 protein: CSVTKGQGVNEQYF. The part of the CDR3 DNA that was read is TGCAGCGTTACTAAAGGACAGGGTGTCAACGAG.

On this clone itself: The read is 3 residues too short to cover the CDR3 end, so that end is filled in from the germline J gene. The rearrangement joins TRBV2 to TRBJ1-5; 11 positions match TRBD1. J lost 5 bases, V lost 5 bases, and 5 bases had no gene match. The CDR3 spans 15 residues. Germline CDR1 SNHLY, CDR2 FYNNEI. The CDR3 sequence is CASSSGTGGDQPQHF. The part of the CDR3 DNA that was read is TGTGCCAGCAGTTCCGGGACAGGGGGGGATCAGCCC.

The CDR3 region is CASSFTGTVKGEQFF. CDR3 bases read: TGTGCCAGCAGTTTCACCGGGACAGTTAAGGGTGAG. The V call is TRBV11-3, the J call TRBJ2-1, with 7 positions matching TRBD1. The observed sequence ends 3 residues before the CDR3 terminus, with the missing tail filled in from the germline J gene. Trimming cost V 6 bases and J 9 bases; bases outside gene matches: 14. Germline V gives CDR1 SGHNT, CDR2 YENEEA. The CDR3 is 15 residues long.

As for this clone: The read gets to within 3 residues of the CDR3 end, and the germline J gene fills in the rest. The gene calls are TRBV20-1 and TRBJ2-3; 8 nucleotides align to TRBD2. Germline V lookup: CDR1 DFQATT, CDR2 SNEGSKA (reference sequence). J was trimmed by 2 bases and V by 4 bases; bases with no gene match: 8. CDR3 size: 15 residues. Incomplete CDR3 DNA: TGCAGTGCTATAAGCGGGAGAGAGGTCACAGATACG. Translated, it gives CSAISGREVTDT. The whole CDR3 reads CSAISGREVTDTQYF.

The sequenced part of the CDR3 DNA is TGTGCCAGCAGTTTGGCGGGGGGGCAGGATGAG. Translating gives CASSLAGGQDE. The full-length CDR3 reads as CASSLAGGQDEQFF. The chain has TRBV27 and TRBJ2-1, with 9 bases lining up with TRBD2. Sequencing ends 3 residues short of the CDR3 end; the germline J gene provides the rest. V shed 3 bases, J shed 8 bases, and the junction held 5 bases outside the gene matches. The V gene's germline CDR1 is MNHEY and CDR2 SMNVEV (reference sequence). This CDR3 is 14 amino acids long.

Details on this clone: The observed sequence ends 3 residues before the CDR3 terminus, with the missing tail filled in from the germline J gene. The chain links TRBV29-1 to TRBJ1-2; 8 nucleotides line up with TRBD1. This CDR3 comprises 11 residues. Germline CDR1 reads SQVTM; CDR2 reads ANQGSEA. The DNA read from the CDR3 is TGCAGCGCGGGACAGGACAGGGGC. It is translated as CSAGQDRG. The whole CDR3 reads CSAGQDRGYTF.

Remarks on this clone: The read ends 3 residues early relative to the CDR3; the germline J gene fills the gap. This sequence joins TRBV7-8 and TRBJ2-2; TRBD1 is a possible D gene (6 bases). This CDR3 is built from 15 residues. Trimming took off 5 bases at V and 6 bases at J, with 16 bases between the two ends. Per the germline V gene, CDR1 is SGHVS and CDR2 is FQNEAQ. The CDR3 sequence is CASSHRETFPGELFF. The sequenced part of the CDR3 DNA is TGTGCCAGCAGCCACAGGGAGACATTCCCCGGGGAG.

Concerning this clone: The read comes to an end 3 residues before the CDR3 does, leaving the germline J gene to fill in the end. This rearrangement joins TRBV7-8 to TRBJ2-7; 8 bases are shared with TRBD1. CDR3 length equals 15 residues. CDR1 is SGHVS, CDR2 FQNEAQ, per germline. Trimming at V came to 5 bases and at J to 2 bases, leaving 8 bases not matched to a gene. The part of the CDR3 DNA that was read is TGTGCCAGCAGCCCTCGACAGGGGCTCACCTACGAG. It translates to CASSPRQGLTYE. From start to end, the CDR3 is CASSPRQGLTYEQYF.

The CDR3 DNA, read in part, is TGTGCCAGCAGCGGGGGGACAGGAGGTAATCAGCCC. Translation gives CASSGGTGGNQP. The CDR3 in full is CASSGGTGGNQPQHF. This chain joins TRBV7-2 and TRBJ1-5, with TRBD1 matching over 8 bases. The sequence runs out 3 residues before the end of the CDR3; the remainder is reconstructed from the germline J gene. Germline-derived CDR1 and CDR2 are SGHTA and FQGNSA. This CDR3 region has 15 residues. V was pared by 5 bases and J by 4 bases, with 7 bases of the junction left unmatched.

With regard to this clone: The CDR3 end is not reached by the read, which stops 3 residues before it; the germline J gene fills it in. This chain connects TRBV6-2 or TRBV6-3 to TRBJ1-5; TRBD1 is a possible D gene (5 bases). V lost 4 bases, J lost 6 bases, and 19 bases lay in between. CDR1 and CDR2 (germline): MNHEY, SVGEGT. The CDR3 has 16 residues. The CDR3 loop is CASSWLKGRGSQPQHF. The CDR3 bases that were read are TGTGCCAGCAGTTGGCTAAAGGGGCGTGGGAGTCAGCCC.

As to this clone: The read is 3 residues too short to cover the CDR3 end, so that end is filled in from the germline J gene. This chain joins TRBV6-2 or TRBV6-3 and TRBJ1-6, with 9 bases aligning to TRBD1. The junction had 9 bases not matched to a gene; V was cut back by 5 bases and J by 10 bases. Germline CDR1 is MNHEY and CDR2 is SVGEGT. The CDR3 has 15 amino acids. The CDR3 loop is CASSATGGGFSPLHF. The DNA read from the CDR3 is TGTGCCAGCAGTGCGACAGGGGGGGGTTTCTCACCC.